The TCR beta chain described here comes from a study of CD8 T cells in ankylosing spondylitis. CDR1 is SGHVS and CDR2 is FNYEAQ in the germline V gene. The CDR3 totals 12 residues. The V and J ends lost 1 base and 8 bases respectively, with 8 bases between them. Each TCR beta library was made by quantitative 5'-RACE that incorporated molecular barcodes. TCRdb reanalysed the 5' RACE reads using MiXCR and keeps one entry per CDR3 protein. The data contain about 840,000 distinct CDR3 sequences, 10% to 15% of them singletons. This clonotype was observed at least ten times. Its antigen is currently unknown. Overall study findings and caveats: Made up of 7 to 9 highly homologous variants, a TCR beta motif appeared characteristic of ankylosing spondylitis blood. In the blood and synovial fluid of reactive arthritis, some motif variants had been previously reported. Disease-linked clones proved CD8+ and comparatively uncommon in peripheral blood.

The V call is TRBV7-6, the J call TRBJ1-1, with D unclear. This sequence was found in a male donor with ankylosing spondylitis. Specimen: blood, either unsorted or a sorted T cell fraction (not recorded which). CDR3 in amino acids: CASSLDAGEAFF. The CDR3, as DNA: TGTGCCAGCAGCTTAGATGCCGGCGAAGCTTTCTTT.